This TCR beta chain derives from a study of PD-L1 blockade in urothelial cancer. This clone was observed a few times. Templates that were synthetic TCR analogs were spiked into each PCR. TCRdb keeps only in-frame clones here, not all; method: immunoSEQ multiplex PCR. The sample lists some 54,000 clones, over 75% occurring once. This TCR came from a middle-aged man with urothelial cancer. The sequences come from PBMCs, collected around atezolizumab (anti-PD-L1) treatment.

This CDR3 is CASSRVRVVGELFF. CDR3 in DNA: TGTGCCAGTAGTAGGGTCAGGGTGGTCGGGGAGCTGTTTTTT. The rearrangement uses TRBV19 and TRBJ2-2; D is possibly TRBD1 (5 bases). The CDR3 is 14 residues long. The germline V gene has CDR1 LNHDA and CDR2 SQIVND (reference sequence). Trimming left V 4 bases short and J 7 bases short, with 13 bases between.